The sequence of this T cell receptor (beta chain) was determined in a study of T-cell memory formation after mild COVID-19. Whole-study results and caveats: Day 15 to 85 contracting clones showed balanced CD4/CD8; day 15 to 37 expanders favored CD4+.

This clonotype was counted only a few times. Its antigen is as yet unknown. This CDR3 has 17 residues. V lost 4 bases and J lost 6; bases outside the gene matches: 9. Germline loops: CDR1 LGHDT, CDR2 YNNKEL (reference sequence). TCRdb reprocessed the 5' RACE reads with MiXCR, giving one entry per CDR3 protein. The table lists about 560,000 distinct CDR3 sequences, roughly a fifth of them singletons, with about 8.2% in the top ten. The sequenced material came from PBMCs or a T cell subset sorted from them (not recorded which). This sequence originates from an adult woman who had mild COVID-19 (a few samples of this study predate the infection). Cell type and time point are not known. The chain combines TRBV3-1 with TRBJ2-5; 15 bases match TRBD2. The CDR3 region is CASSPSGLAGGPKTQYF. The CDR3 nucleotides are TGTGCCAGCAGCCCCTCTGGACTAGCGGGGGGGCCGAAGACCCAGTACTTC.